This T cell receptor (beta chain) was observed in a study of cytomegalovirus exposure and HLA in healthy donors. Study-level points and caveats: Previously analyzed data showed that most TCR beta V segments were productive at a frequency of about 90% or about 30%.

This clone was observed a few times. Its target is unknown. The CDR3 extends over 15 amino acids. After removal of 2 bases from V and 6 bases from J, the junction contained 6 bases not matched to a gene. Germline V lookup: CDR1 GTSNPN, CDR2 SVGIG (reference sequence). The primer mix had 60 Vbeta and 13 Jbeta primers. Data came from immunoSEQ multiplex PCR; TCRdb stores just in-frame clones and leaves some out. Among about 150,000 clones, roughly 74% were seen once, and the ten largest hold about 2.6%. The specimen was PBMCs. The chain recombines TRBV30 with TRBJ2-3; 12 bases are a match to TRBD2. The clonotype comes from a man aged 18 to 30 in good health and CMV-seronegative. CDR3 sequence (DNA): TGTGCCTGGAGTCCCCTAGCGGGGGGGCGGGATACGCAGTATTTT. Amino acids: CAWSPLAGGRDTQYF. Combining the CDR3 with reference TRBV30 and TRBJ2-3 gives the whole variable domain SQTIHQWPATLVQPVGSPLSLECTVEGTSNPNLYWYRQAAGRGLQLLFYSVGIGQISSEVPQNLSASRPQDRQFILSSKKLLLSDSGFYLCAWSPLAGGRDTQYFGPGTRLTVL.